This entry is about one TCR beta chain. Its antigen is unknown. Profiling relied on immunoSEQ multiplex PCR, and the TCRdb table lists in-frame clones only, not all of them. The sample has approximately 21,000 clones; approximately 88% are singletons. This specimen belongs to a study of T cells in localized non-small cell lung cancer. V lost 6 bases and J lost 4; bases outside the gene matches: 5. This CDR3 region has 14 residues. Germline lookup yields CDR1 KGHSY and CDR2 FQNENV. Points from the study as a whole: Higher blood T cell density tracked longer overall survival. Median detection of top 100 tumor clones in adjacent lung was about 52 clones. Among the tissues sampled, uninvolved adjacent lung had the highest T cell clonality, above tumor.

Source: peripheral blood, taken before any cancer treatment. The chain employs TRBV16 and TRBJ1-1; 10 nucleotides match TRBD1. This clonotype was sampled from a male donor aged 60 or over with stage I lung adenocarcinoma. CDR3 region: CASSLRTGGTEAFF. CDR3 DNA: TGTGCCAGCAGTCTTAGGACAGGGGGCACTGAAGCTTTCTTT.